The 15 T cell receptor beta chains below were found in one sample sequenced in a study of shared clonotypes between healthy human individuals. Libraries were prepared by immunoSEQ multiplex PCR; TCRdb keeps only in-frame clonotypes and omits some of them. Seen here are about 530,000 clones, over 60% observed once, and the top ten hold around 13%. Material: PBMCs. These receptors originate from a woman aged 40 to 50 in good health. Some clones in this sample may be carry-over from other donors' samples.

This chain connects TRBV7-3 to TRBJ2-2, with 7 bases fitting TRBD2. Germline-derived CDR1 and CDR2 are SGHTA and FQGTGA. This CDR3 is 16 amino acids long. V dropped 2 bases and J dropped 0; count of bases not matched to a gene: 3. CDR3 nucleotide sequence: TGTGCCAGCAGCTTAGTGGCGGGGGCGAACACCGGGGAGCTGTTTTTT. Translated, it gives CASSLVAGANTGELFF.

The rearrangement joins TRBV6-6 to TRBJ1-5, with D possibly TRBD1 on 6 matching bases. The length of the CDR3 is 13 residues. V lost 2 bases and J lost 11, with 13 bases in between. Germline loops: CDR1 MNHNY, CDR2 SVGAGI (reference sequence). The CDR3: CASSYVRGETQHF. CDR3 nucleotide sequence: TGTGCCAGCAGTTACGTCAGGGGCGAGACCCAGCATTTT.

V is TRBV30 and J is TRBJ1-1; maybe TRBD1 (6 bases). This CDR3 has 15 residues. Between the trimmed V and J ends, which lost 5 bases and 1 base, there was a span of 17 bases. In germline, CDR1 is GTSNPN, CDR2 SVGIG (reference sequence). The CDR3 sequence is CAWSKNRVGNTEAFF. DNA for the CDR3: TGTGCCTGGTCCAAAAACAGGGTTGGGAACACTGAAGCTTTCTTT.

Regarding this clone: In the same sample, other DNA sequences code for this CDR3. The J gene is TRBJ2-3, the V gene TRBV28, with 7 bases lining up with TRBD1. The CDR3 covers 13 residues. V gave up 3 bases and J gave up 4 bases; unmatched junction bases: 1. Germline V gene sequence: CDR1 MDHEN, CDR2 SYDVKM. The CDR3 sequence: CASSLRGPDTQYF. The CDR3 bases are TGTGCCAGCAGTTTGAGGGGGCCAGATACGCAGTATTTT.

V usage is TRBV7-9 and J usage is TRBJ1-2; a possible D gene is TRBD1 (6 bases). V was trimmed by 0 bases and J by 4 bases, leaving 12 bases between them. Looked up from germline, CDR1 is SEHNR and CDR2 is FQNEAQ (reference sequence). The CDR3 totals 15 residues. The chain's CDR3 is CASSLALTGSYGYTF. The CDR3 DNA reads as TGTGCCAGCAGCTTAGCGTTGACAGGCTCCTATGGCTACACCTTC.

V usage is TRBV7-3 and J usage is TRBJ2-2; D not certain. Germline loops: CDR1 SGHTA, CDR2 FQGTGA. The CDR3 length is 14 residues. Trimming pared 2 bases from V and 6 bases from J, leaving 10 bases between. Here the CDR3 reads CASSLAPPAGELFF. CDR3 DNA sequence: TGTGCCAGCAGCTTAGCACCCCCAGCCGGGGAGCTGTTTTTT.

This clone appeared a few times. This chain joins TRBV2 and TRBJ2-7; possible D gene TRBD2, 6 bases. V was cut by 6 bases and J by 4 bases, with 16 bases left in between. This CDR3 has 14 amino acids. Per germline, CDR1 SNHLY and CDR2 FYNNEI. CDR3 nucleotides: TGTGCCAGCAGGGGGCCCGGGGGAGGTTACGAGCAGTACTTC. It codes for CASRGPGGGYEQYF.

J is TRBJ2-7 and V is TRBV6-6; TRBD2 matches 8 bases. CDR1 is MNHNY and CDR2 is SVGAGI in the germline V gene (reference sequence). V gave up 5 bases and J gave up 7 bases; unmatched junction bases: 10. The CDR3 is 14 residues long. The CDR3, as DNA: TGTGCCAGCAGTCCCTCGCGGGAGGTTCGGGAGCAGTACTTC. It yields the protein CASSPSREVREQYF.

V usage is TRBV28 and J usage is TRBJ2-7; either TRBD1 or TRBD2 may supply D (5 bases each). In germline, CDR1 is MDHEN, CDR2 SYDVKM. V shed 2 bases and J shed 6 bases, with 14 bases lying between them. The CDR3 consists of 14 residues. CDR3 region: CASSLNSRGGEQYF. The CDR3 nucleotides read TGTGCCAGCAGTTTAAATTCCCGGGGCGGCGAGCAGTACTTC.

The V gene is TRBV19, the J gene TRBJ2-2; 15 bases are shared with TRBD2. The germline gives CDR1 LNHDA, CDR2 SQIVND (reference sequence). The CDR3 extends over 17 amino acids. V shed 5 bases, J shed 7 bases, and the junction held 8 bases outside the gene matches. The chain's CDR3 is CASSGRTSGRAFGELFF. The CDR3 region has the DNA TGTGCCAGTAGTGGCCGGACTAGCGGGAGGGCCTTCGGGGAGCTGTTTTTT.

The gene calls are TRBV28 and TRBJ1-3, with D unclear. The V and J ends lost 4 bases and 2 bases respectively, with 9 bases between them. This CDR3 comprises 14 residues. The germline V gene encodes CDR1 MDHEN and CDR2 SYDVKM. CDR3 bases: TGTGCCAGCAGTTCATCCTCTACTGGAAACACCATATATTTT. This sequence encodes CASSSSSTGNTIYF. The full variable domain, with the rest looked up from reference TRBV28 and TRBJ1-3, is DVKVTQSSRYLVKRTGEKVFLECVQDMDHENMFWYRQDPGLGLRLIYFSYDVKMKEKGDIPEGYSVSREKKERFSLILESASTNQTSMYLCASSSSSTGNTIYFGEGSWLTVV.

This chain uses TRBV30 with TRBJ2-5; tentatively, D is TRBD1 (6 bases). The V gene's germline CDR1 is GTSNPN and CDR2 SVGIG (reference sequence). Trimming pared 0 bases from V and 11 bases from J, leaving 10 bases between. CDR3 length: 11 residues. The CDR3 here is CAWSVGGEQYF. The CDR3 nucleotides are TGTGCCTGGAGTGTAGGGGGAGAGCAGTACTTC.

J is TRBJ1-2 and V is TRBV4-3; tentative D call: TRBD1 (5 bases). The CDR3 runs to 14 residues. The germline CDR1 and CDR2 sequences are LGHNA and YSLEER. V shed 4 bases and J shed 8 bases, with 17 bases lying between them. The CDR3 DNA is TGCGCCAGCAGCCCCAGACCGGAAGGGGTCGGCTACACCTTC. Its protein product is CASSPRPEGVGYTF.

This CDR3 reads CASSFLDSVNYGYTF. The CDR3 DNA follows: TGTGCCAGCAGTTTCTTGGACAGTGTTAACTATGGCTACACCTTC. The chain employs TRBV28 and TRBJ1-2, with a tentative D call TRBD1 (6 bases). The CDR3 has 15 amino acids. V shed 3 bases and J shed 1 base, with 12 bases lying between them. Germline V lookup: CDR1 MDHEN, CDR2 SYDVKM.

This clone appeared a single time. The CDR3 sequence is CASSLGGDTQYF. The CDR3 coding sequence is TGTGCCAGCAGCTTGGGAGGAGATACGCAGTATTTT. The chain couples TRBV5-6 to TRBJ2-3, with D hard to call. V lost 0 bases and J lost 5, with 4 bases in between. CDR3 length: 12 residues. The germline V gene encodes CDR1 SGHDT and CDR2 YYEEEE. Filled out from reference TRBV5-6 and TRBJ2-3, the complete variable domain reads DAGVTQSPTHLIKTRGQQVTLRCSPKSGHDTVSWYQQALGQGPQFIFQYYEEEERQRGNFPDRFSGHQFPNYSSELNVNALLLGDSALYLCASSLGGDTQYFGPGTRLTVL.